Shown below are 28 T cell receptor beta chains from a single sample sequenced in a study of blood T cell repertoires in COVID-19. TCRdb's table, derived via immunoSEQ multiplex PCR, lists solely in-frame clones and lacks some. The table includes 150,000 or so clones, 81% detected once. Sequenced: PBMCs or T cells enriched from blood (not recorded which). These receptors came from a woman aged 40 to 55 with acute COVID-19.

This chain uses TRBV27 with TRBJ1-4; 8 nucleotides align to TRBD1. The CDR3 runs 15 residues. The V and J ends lost 4 bases and 11 bases, in that order; junction bases with no gene match: 12. CDR1 MNHEY and CDR2 SMNVEV come from the germline V gene (reference sequence). The CDR3, as DNA: TGTGCCAGCAGTTCCGACAGGGGCGCTGGGCGGAAACTGTTTTTT. It is translated as CASSSDRGAGRKLFF.

The chain links TRBV9 to TRBJ2-5; 10 nucleotides line up with TRBD2. J lost 4 bases, V lost 3 bases, and 6 bases had no gene match. The CDR3 spans 15 residues. Germline V CDR1 and CDR2: SGDLS, YYNGEE. The CDR3 sequence: CASSAAGGLRETQYF. CDR3 bases: TGTGCCAGCAGCGCAGCGGGAGGGCTAAGAGAGACCCAGTACTTC. Full variable domain (outside the CDR3, taken from reference TRBV9 and TRBJ2-5): DSGVTQTPKHLITATGQRVTLRCSPRSGDLSVYWYQQSLDQGLQFLIQYYNGEERAKGNILERFSAQQFPDLHSELNLSSLELGDSALYFCASSAAGGLRETQYFGPGTRLLVL.

The rearrangement joins TRBV7-9 to TRBJ2-7; D call uncertain. The CDR3 is 13 amino acids. CDR1 and CDR2 from the germline V gene are SEHNR and FQNEAQ (reference sequence). Trimming removed 1 base from V and 2 bases from J, with 6 bases in between. CDR3 sequence (DNA): TGTGCCAGCAGCTTAGGCGGTCCCTACGAGCAGTACGTC. Translated, it gives CASSLGGPYEQYV.

This clone was counted a single time. The rearrangement joins TRBV6-1 to TRBJ1-6, with a tentative D call TRBD1 (6 bases). CDR3 length: 15 residues. The V end was cut by 3 bases, the J end by 7 bases, with 13 bases between. Per germline, CDR1 MNHNS and CDR2 SASEGT. CDR3 loop: CASSEVGQSNSPLHF. The CDR3 region has the DNA TGTGCCAGCAGTGAGGTAGGACAGAGCAATTCACCCCTCCACTTT.

Only one count was recorded for this clone. The chain links TRBV5-4 to TRBJ1-2; 7 positions match TRBD1. The germline V gene has CDR1 SGHNT and CDR2 YYREEE (reference sequence). J gave up 6 bases and V 2 bases, and 10 bases lay outside the gene matches. This CDR3 comprises 15 residues. CDR3 sequence reads: CASSFGLQGGNGYTF. In nucleotides, the CDR3 is TGTGCCAGCAGCTTTGGGTTGCAGGGGGGTAATGGCTACACCTTC.

V gene TRBV7-9 combines with J gene TRBJ2-5, with D perhaps TRBD2 (5 bases). The CDR3 has 13 residues. The germline gives CDR1 SEHNR, CDR2 FQNEAQ (reference sequence). V lost 2 bases and J lost 4, with 8 bases in between. For the CDR3, the DNA is TGTGCCAGCAGCTTACTACTAGGAGAGACCCAGTACTTC. It translates to CASSLLLGETQYF.

This chain's CDR3 is CATSRDTPGGSSYNEQFF. The CDR3 coding sequence is TGTGCCACCAGCAGAGACACTCCAGGGGGGAGCTCCTACAATGAGCAGTTCTTC. The genes are TRBV15 and TRBJ2-1; weak D call: TRBD1 (7 bases). Germline assignment: CDR1 LNHNV and CDR2 YYDKDF (reference sequence). This CDR3 is built from 18 residues. Trimming shortened V by 0 bases and J by 0 bases, and 15 bases separated the two germline ends.

The rearrangement joins TRBV24-1 to TRBJ2-1; 7 bases are a match to TRBD2. The CDR3 consists of 14 residues. J gave up 4 bases and V 5 bases, and 4 bases lay outside the gene matches. The germline V gene encodes CDR1 KGHDR and CDR2 SFDVKD. The DNA of the CDR3 is TGTGCCACCAGTGGGGGGGGTCAGTACAATGAGCAGTTCTTC. It specifies CATSGGGQYNEQFF.

The chain employs TRBV7-9 and TRBJ1-1, with 7 bases aligning to TRBD1. The CDR3 extends over 15 amino acids. Germline loops: CDR1 SEHNR, CDR2 FQNEAQ (reference sequence). With V trimmed by 4 bases and J by 11 bases, 16 bases remained unmatched. The CDR3 here is CASSSTWTGSGEAFF. The CDR3 DNA follows: TGTGCCAGCAGCTCAACCTGGACAGGTTCGGGAGAGGCTTTCTTT.

The chain recombines TRBV4-1 with TRBJ2-5; 10 bases match TRBD2. J lost 5 bases, V lost 4 bases, and 1 base had no gene match. Germline values: CDR1 MGHRA, CDR2 YSYEKL. The CDR3 runs 13 residues. The CDR3 nucleotides read TGCGCCAGCAGCCCTAGCGGGAGCGAGACCCAGTACTTC. Protein: CASSPSGSETQYF.

This chain links TRBV5-1 with TRBJ1-2; 10 bases match TRBD1. CDR1 SGHRS and CDR2 YFSETQ come from the germline V gene. V lost 4 bases, J lost 0 bases, and 12 bases stayed unmatched. CDR3 length: 18 residues. The DNA of the CDR3 is TGCGCCAGCAGCCAGTATTACGACAGGGGGCGTTCTAACTATGGCTACACCTTC. Residues: CASSQYYDRGRSNYGYTF. Together with reference TRBV5-1 and TRBJ1-2, the CDR3 gives the full variable domain: KAGVTQTPRYLIKTRGQQVTLSCSPISGHRSVSWYQQTPGQGLQFLFEYFSETQRNKGNFPGRFSGRQFSNSRSEMNVSTLELGDSALYLCASSQYYDRGRSNYGYTFGSGTRLTVV.

The V gene is TRBV5-4, the J gene TRBJ1-2, with 9 bases identical to TRBD1. This CDR3 contains 15 residues. The ends lost 4 bases at V and 4 bases at J; junction bases unmatched: 8. Germline V gene data show CDR1 as SGHNT and CDR2 as YYREEE (reference sequence). DNA for the CDR3: TGTGCCAGCAGCCGTGTTGGGACAGGGTTCTATGGCTACACCTTC. This encodes CASSRVGTGFYGYTF.

This clone was seen only a few times. Other DNA sequences of this sample code for an identical CDR3. This sequence joins TRBV5-1 and TRBJ2-3; D is possibly TRBD1 (6 bases). This CDR3 is built from 16 residues. Germline CDR1 SGHRS, CDR2 YFSETQ. V lost 0 bases and J lost 2, with 13 bases in between. CDR3 loop: CASSLGGGFNTDTQYF. CDR3 in DNA: TGCGCCAGCAGCTTGGGAGGGGGTTTTAACACAGATACGCAGTATTTT.

The DNA of the CDR3 is TGTGCCACCAGTGACACCGAGAGGTACACCGGGGAGCTGTTTTTT. Translated, it gives CATSDTERYTGELFF. The chain links TRBV24-1 to TRBJ2-2; D gene ambiguous. Trimming removed 4 bases from V and 3 bases from J, with 11 bases in between. The CDR3 runs 15 residues. Germline V lookup: CDR1 KGHDR, CDR2 SFDVKD.

The chain has TRBV4-2 and TRBJ2-7; 7 bases match TRBD2. CDR1 and CDR2 from the germline V gene are LGHNA and YNFKEQ. Germline trimming cut 0 bases from V and 2 bases from J; bases unmatched to any gene: 4. CDR3 length: 15 amino acids. CDR3 sequence: CASSQDFGLAYEQYV. The CDR3 DNA reads as TGTGCCAGCAGCCAAGATTTCGGACTAGCCTACGAGCAGTACGTC.

The chain joins TRBV6-1 to TRBJ2-1, with a weak D call TRBD2 (6 bases). This CDR3 comprises 16 residues. Per the germline V gene, CDR1 is MNHNS and CDR2 is SASEGT. With 3 bases removed from V and 4 bases from J, the gap between germline ends came to 16 bases. The chain's CDR3 is CASSELGEVGYNEQFF. CDR3 DNA: TGTGCCAGCAGTGAGCTGGGGGAGGTCGGATACAATGAGCAGTTCTTC.

The chain combines TRBV14 with TRBJ1-2; no clear D. V lost 0 bases and J 8 bases, leaving 7 bases between the germline ends. CDR3 length equals 12 residues. Germline CDR1 is SGHDN and CDR2 is FVKESK. In DNA form, the CDR3 reads TGTGCCAGCAGCCAAGATTCCGGGGGCTACACCTTC. Translating it yields CASSQDSGGYTF.

The V gene is TRBV3-1 (or the pseudogene TRBV3-2), the J gene TRBJ1-1, with TRBD1 as a possible D gene (6 bases). This CDR3 has 14 amino acids. V lost 4 bases and J lost 3, with 12 bases in between. From germline, CDR1 is LGHDT and CDR2 YNNKEL (reference sequence). CDR3 in amino acids: CASSLEGGDTEAFF. CDR3 in DNA: TGTGCCAGCAGCCTCGAAGGGGGGGACACTGAAGCTTTCTTT.

The chain recombines TRBV11-3 with TRBJ2-1, with D possibly being TRBD2 (5 bases). The V gene lost 6 bases and the J gene lost 3 bases, with 15 bases spanning the gap. This CDR3 is built from 15 residues. CDR1 SGHNT and CDR2 YENEEA come from the germline V gene. In DNA form, the CDR3 reads TGTGCCAGCAGTTCCATGAGCGGCGACTACAATGAGCAGTTCTTC. It encodes CASSSMSGDYNEQFF.

This chain connects TRBV6-5 to TRBJ1-6; D gene ambiguous. CDR1 and CDR2 from the germline V gene are MNHEY and SVGAGI. CDR3 length: 14 amino acids. The ends were cut back, 7 bases at V and 3 bases at J, with 10 bases in the middle. CDR3 bases: TGTGCCAGCACCCCGCGCGGCTATAATTCACCCCTCCACTTT. This sequence encodes CASTPRGYNSPLHF.

The rearrangement joins TRBV5-1 to TRBJ2-1; 9 bases align to TRBD2. Per germline, CDR1 SGHRS and CDR2 YFSETQ. V trimming: 3 bases; J trimming: 5 bases; junction bases outside the gene matches: 3. CDR3 length: 14 residues. The CDR3 loop is CASSSGTSNNEQFF. The CDR3 DNA follows: TGCGCCAGCAGCTCCGGGACTAGCAACAATGAGCAGTTCTTC. Combining the CDR3 with reference TRBV5-1 and TRBJ2-1 gives the whole variable domain KAGVTQTPRYLIKTRGQQVTLSCSPISGHRSVSWYQQTPGQGLQFLFEYFSETQRNKGNFPGRFSGRQFSNSRSEMNVSTLELGDSALYLCASSSGTSNNEQFFGPGTRLTVL.

Only one count was recorded for this clone. The chain links TRBV6-5 to TRBJ1-2; 7 bases are shared with TRBD1. The CDR3 is 14 residues long. The V segment lost 4 bases and the J segment 4 bases; nucleotides outside the gene matches: 6. The germline gives CDR1 MNHEY, CDR2 SVGAGI. For the CDR3, the DNA is TGTGCCAGCAGTTCCTCTAGACAGGGCTATGGCTACACCTTC. It specifies CASSSSRQGYGYTF.

J is TRBJ2-1 and V is TRBV4-2; 15 positions agree with TRBD2. With 4 bases clipped from V and 6 bases from J, the junction kept 4 bases outside the gene matches. Germline CDR1 LGHNA, CDR2 YNFKEQ. The length of the CDR3 is 16 residues. The CDR3 DNA follows: TGTGCCAGCAGCCGGACTAGCGGGAGGGCCTCCAATGAGCAGTTCTTC. Amino acids: CASSRTSGRASNEQFF.

The V call is TRBV4-2, the J call TRBJ1-2, with no clear D. CDR1 is LGHNA, CDR2 YNFKEQ, per germline. CDR3 length: 15 residues. V lost 4 bases to trimming and J lost 4 bases, with 16 bases between them. CDR3: CASSPSGVSSYGYTF. The CDR3 DNA is TGTGCCAGCAGCCCCTCCGGGGTATCCTCCTATGGCTACACCTTC.

The genes are TRBV11-3 and TRBJ1-1, with TRBD1 matching 8 bases. Germline CDR1 SGHNT, CDR2 YENEEA. V was pared by 4 bases and J by 7 bases, with 5 bases of the junction left unmatched. This CDR3 comprises 13 residues. CDR3 sequence: CASSYPGGGEAFF. The CDR3 nucleotides are TGTGCCAGCAGCTACCCAGGGGGCGGTGAAGCTTTCTTT. The whole variable domain, remainder taken from reference TRBV11-3 and TRBJ1-1, is EAGVVQSPRYKIIEKKQPVAFWCNPISGHNTLYWYLQNLGQGPELLIRYENEEAVDDSQLPKDRFSAERLKGVDSTLKIQPAELGDSAVYLCASSYPGGGEAFFGQGTRLTVV.

This chain uses TRBV5-4 with TRBJ1-2; 8 bases map to TRBD1. Germline trimming cut 4 bases from V and 8 bases from J; bases unmatched to any gene: 10. This CDR3 region has 14 residues. Germline V gives CDR1 SGHNT, CDR2 YYREEE (reference sequence). The CDR3: CASSDDRGFGGYTF. CDR3 bases: TGTGCCAGCAGCGACGACAGGGGATTCGGGGGCTACACCTTC.

CDR3 bases: TGTGCCAGCAGGAACAACAGGGACTATGGCTACACCTTC. Translation gives CASRNNRDYGYTF. The chain combines TRBV12-3 or TRBV12-4 with TRBJ1-2, with D maybe TRBD1 (6 bases). V was pared by 6 bases and J by 3 bases, with 11 bases between. The CDR3 covers 13 residues.

This chain links TRBV25-1 with TRBJ1-1; possible D gene TRBD1, 6 bases. Trimming removed 5 bases from V and 4 bases from J, with 11 bases in between. Germline V CDR1 and CDR2: MGHDK, SYGVNS. CDR3 length equals 13 residues. Written as DNA, the CDR3 is TGTGCCAGCAGTAGAGGGGGATCCACTGAAGCTTTCTTT. Encoded protein: CASSRGGSTEAFF. Variable domain in full (rest from reference TRBV25-1 and TRBJ1-1): EADIYQTPRYLVIGTGKKITLECSQTMGHDKMYWYQQDPGMELHLIHYSYGVNSTEKGDLSSESTVSRIRTEHFPLTLESARPSHTSQYLCASSRGGSTEAFFGQGTRLTVV.